This is a list of T cell receptor beta chains from one sample in a study of shared clonotypes between healthy human individuals. Assay: immunoSEQ multiplex PCR; the TCRdb copy retains only in-frame clones and omits some. In the table there are some 2,500,000 clones, about nine tenths of which are singletons. The sequencing input was naive CD4+ T cells from PBMCs. The receptors stem from a man between 18 and 29 years old in good health. Some clones in this sample may be carry-over from other donors' samples. Each CDR3 is given with its conserved first and last residue. D genes are given only for firm matches. Clone size is shown for a subset of rows, as once, few, many or a class of expanded clone.

TRBV15	.	.	TRBJ2-4	TGTGCCACCAGCAGAGGTGGCAGCGAAAAAAACATTCAGTACTTC	CATSRGGSEKNIQYF
TRBV5-1	.	.	TRBJ2-1	TGCGCCAGCAGCTTGGGACCTCAGGGGCGGCACAATGAGCAGTTCTTC	CASSLGPQGRHNEQFF
TRBV5-1	.	TRBD2	TRBJ2-1	TGCGCCAGCAGCTTGGCCTCTGCGGGAGGCCTGCAGAATGAGCAGTTCTTC	CASSLASAGGLQNEQFF
TRBV28	.	TRBD1	TRBJ1-1	TGTGCCAGCAGTCCACAGGGGGCGTACACTGAAGCTTTCTTT	CASSPQGAYTEAFF
TRBV7-6	.	.	TRBJ2-2	TGTGCCAGCAGCTTAGCGCGGGCAGAGGGGAACACCGGGGAGCTGTTTTTT	CASSLARAEGNTGELFF
TRBV4-1	.	.	TRBJ1-2	TGCGCCAGCAGCCCAACAACCACAGGGAACTATGGCTACACCTTC	CASSPTTTGNYGYTF
TRBV27	.	TRBD2	TRBJ2-2	TGTGCCAGCAGTGGGCTAGCGGGAGGGAACACCGGGGAGCTGTTTTTT	CASSGLAGGNTGELFF
TRBV6-5	once	TRBD1	TRBJ1-1	TGTGCCAGCAGTCGCGGACAGGCGCCGAACACTGAAGCTTTCTTT	CASSRGQAPNTEAFF
TRBV28	.	.	TRBJ2-3	TGTGCCAGCAGTTTGAGGGGTAAAGTCGCAGATACGCAGTATTTT	CASSLRGKVADTQYF
TRBV5-8	once	.	TRBJ2-5	TGTGCCAGCAGCTTAAGGAGATTAACAGATCGGGAGACCCAGTACTTC	CASSLRRLTDRETQYF
TRBV7-9	.	.	TRBJ2-1	TGTGCCAGCATCCCACATTGGGGTGAGCAGTTCTTC	CASIPHWGEQFF
TRBV11-3	.	.	TRBJ2-1	TGTGCCAGCAGCCAGAACTCCTACAATGAGCAGTTCTTC	CASSQNSYNEQFF
TRBV7-9	.	TRBD1	TRBJ1-5	TGTGCCAGCAGCTTTTCAGGGGGCGGTCAGCCCCAGCATTTT	CASSFSGGGQPQHF
TRBV5-1	.	.	TRBJ1-4	TGCGCCAGCAGCTGGGACGGCGTGGAAAAACTGTTTTTT	CASSWDGVEKLFF
TRBV2	.	.	TRBJ2-5	TGTGCCAGCAGTGAAGAGACTGGCGAGGCCCAGTACTTC	CASSEETGEAQYF
TRBV5-1	.	TRBD2	TRBJ2-7	TGCGCCAGCAGCCCCGGGCTAGCGGGACATTCCTACGAGCAGTACTTC	CASSPGLAGHSYEQYF
TRBV7-2	.	TRBD2	TRBJ2-7	TGTGCCAGCAGCCTTCTAGCGGGAGGTCCCTACGAGCAGTACTTC	CASSLLAGGPYEQYF
TRBV6-1	.	.	TRBJ2-7	TGTGCCAGCAGGGACAGCCCCTACGAGCAGTACTTC	CASRDSPYEQYF
TRBV13	.	TRBD1	TRBJ1-4	TGTGCCAGCAGCACCCCGTGGAGGGGGCCTGACGAGTATGAAAAACTGTTTTTT	CASSTPWRGPDEYEKLFF
TRBV9	.	TRBD1	TRBJ2-1	TGTGCCAGCAGCGAGGCCGGGACAGGGTACAATGAGCAGTTCTTC	CASSEAGTGYNEQFF
TRBV7-8	.	TRBD2	TRBJ2-6	TGTGCCAGCTCTAGGAGCGGGATAGCCTCTGGGGCCAACGTCCTGACTTTC	CASSRSGIASGANVLTF
TRBV15	.	.	TRBJ2-5	TGTGCCACCAGGGGAGGAGAGACCCAGTACTTC	CATRGGETQYF
TRBV4-1	.	.	TRBJ1-2	TGCGCCAGCAGCCAAGCGTTAACAGCCTATGGCTACACCTTC	CASSQALTAYGYTF
TRBV7-9	.	.	TRBJ2-4	TGTGCCAGCAGCTCCCAGCGGGTAGACAAAAACATTCAGTACTTC	CASSSQRVDKNIQYF
TRBV7-7	.	.	TRBJ2-2	TGTGCCAGCAGCTTAGCTTTGGGCGCGAGCACCGGGGAGCTGTTTTTT	CASSLALGASTGELFF
TRBV19	.	TRBD2	TRBJ2-3	TGTGCCAGTAGTATTCCACTAGCGAGGACAGATACGCAGTATTTT	CASSIPLARTDTQYF
TRBV12-5	.	.	TRBJ2-2	TGTGCTAGTGGTTTGGTACTTGGAGGAGCGAACACCGGGGAGCTGTTTTTT	CASGLVLGGANTGELFF
TRBV7-9	.	.	TRBJ2-5	TGTGCCAGCAGCCTAGGGCTATCCGGAGAGACCCAGTACTTC	CASSLGLSGETQYF
TRBV28	.	.	TRBJ2-3	TGTGCCAGCAGTTTAGGGAGGCGCACAGATACGCAGTATTTT	CASSLGRRTDTQYF
TRBV28	.	.	TRBJ1-4	TGTGCCAGCAGTTTTAGGCAGGGTAGAAATGAAAAACTGTTTTTT	CASSFRQGRNEKLFF
TRBV15	.	TRBD2	TRBJ2-3	TGTGCCACCAGCAGACTACTAGCGGGAGGAACAGATACGCAGTATTTT	CATSRLLAGGTDTQYF
TRBV7-2	.	.	TRBJ2-7	TGTGCCAGCAGCTTAGACCAGGGGCGGAGGGAGCAGTACTTC	CASSLDQGRREQYF
TRBV11-2	.	.	TRBJ2-5	TGTGCCAGCAGCGTACCTAGCTCCCCGAGGGGAGAGACCCAGTACTTC	CASSVPSSPRGETQYF
TRBV28	.	.	TRBJ2-7	TGTGCCAGCAGTTACGAGAGCGCCCAGTACTTC	CASSYESAQYF
TRBV6-5	.	TRBD2	TRBJ2-7	TGTGCCAGCAGGACCGGACTAGCGGGAGCCTACGAGCAGTACTTC	CASRTGLAGAYEQYF
TRBV11-2	.	.	TRBJ1-2	TGTGCCAGCTCTATAGGGGGGCCGAACAACTATGGCTACACCTTC	CASSIGGPNNYGYTF
TRBV27	once	TRBD1	TRBJ1-5	TGTGCCAGCAGTCTTATACAGGGGAGCAATCAGCCCCAGCATTTT	CASSLIQGSNQPQHF
TRBV28	.	.	TRBJ2-7	TGTGCCAGCAGCGCCTATCAGGGTGGCTACGAGCAGTACTTC	CASSAYQGGYEQYF
TRBV7-2	once	.	TRBJ2-1	TGTGCCAGCAGCCCGGGGCCCAATGAGCAGTTCTTC	CASSPGPNEQFF
TRBV7-2	.	.	TRBJ2-3	TGTGCCAGCAGCTTAGGGGGCGGGCTCAGCACAGATACGCAGTATTTT	CASSLGGGLSTDTQYF
TRBV28	.	.	TRBJ2-5	TGTGCCAGCAGCCAGACCTCGAAGACCCAGTACTTC	CASSQTSKTQYF
TRBV5-1	.	TRBD2	TRBJ2-3	TGCGCCAGCAGCTCAACTAGCGGGAGGTCAGATACGCAGTATTTT	CASSSTSGRSDTQYF
TRBV28	.	.	TRBJ2-5	TGTGCCAGCACTACAAGTTCGCAGTTGGAGACCCAGTACTTC	CASTTSSQLETQYF